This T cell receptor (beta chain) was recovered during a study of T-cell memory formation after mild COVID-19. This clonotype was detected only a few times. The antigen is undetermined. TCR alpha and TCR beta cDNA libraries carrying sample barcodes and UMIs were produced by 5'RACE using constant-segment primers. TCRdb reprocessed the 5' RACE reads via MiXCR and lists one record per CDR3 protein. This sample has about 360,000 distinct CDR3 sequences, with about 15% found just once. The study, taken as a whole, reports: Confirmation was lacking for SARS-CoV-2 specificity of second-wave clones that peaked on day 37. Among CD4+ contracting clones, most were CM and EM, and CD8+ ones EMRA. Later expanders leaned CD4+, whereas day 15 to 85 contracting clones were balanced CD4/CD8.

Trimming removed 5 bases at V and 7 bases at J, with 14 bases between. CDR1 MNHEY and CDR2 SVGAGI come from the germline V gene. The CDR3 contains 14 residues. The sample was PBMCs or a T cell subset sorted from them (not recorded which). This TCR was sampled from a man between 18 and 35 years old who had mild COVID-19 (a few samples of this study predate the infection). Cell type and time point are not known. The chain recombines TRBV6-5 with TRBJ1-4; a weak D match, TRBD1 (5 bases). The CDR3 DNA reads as TGTGCCAGCAGTAAGGGACCGCCAGGTGAAAAACTGTTTTTT. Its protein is CASSKGPPGEKLFF.